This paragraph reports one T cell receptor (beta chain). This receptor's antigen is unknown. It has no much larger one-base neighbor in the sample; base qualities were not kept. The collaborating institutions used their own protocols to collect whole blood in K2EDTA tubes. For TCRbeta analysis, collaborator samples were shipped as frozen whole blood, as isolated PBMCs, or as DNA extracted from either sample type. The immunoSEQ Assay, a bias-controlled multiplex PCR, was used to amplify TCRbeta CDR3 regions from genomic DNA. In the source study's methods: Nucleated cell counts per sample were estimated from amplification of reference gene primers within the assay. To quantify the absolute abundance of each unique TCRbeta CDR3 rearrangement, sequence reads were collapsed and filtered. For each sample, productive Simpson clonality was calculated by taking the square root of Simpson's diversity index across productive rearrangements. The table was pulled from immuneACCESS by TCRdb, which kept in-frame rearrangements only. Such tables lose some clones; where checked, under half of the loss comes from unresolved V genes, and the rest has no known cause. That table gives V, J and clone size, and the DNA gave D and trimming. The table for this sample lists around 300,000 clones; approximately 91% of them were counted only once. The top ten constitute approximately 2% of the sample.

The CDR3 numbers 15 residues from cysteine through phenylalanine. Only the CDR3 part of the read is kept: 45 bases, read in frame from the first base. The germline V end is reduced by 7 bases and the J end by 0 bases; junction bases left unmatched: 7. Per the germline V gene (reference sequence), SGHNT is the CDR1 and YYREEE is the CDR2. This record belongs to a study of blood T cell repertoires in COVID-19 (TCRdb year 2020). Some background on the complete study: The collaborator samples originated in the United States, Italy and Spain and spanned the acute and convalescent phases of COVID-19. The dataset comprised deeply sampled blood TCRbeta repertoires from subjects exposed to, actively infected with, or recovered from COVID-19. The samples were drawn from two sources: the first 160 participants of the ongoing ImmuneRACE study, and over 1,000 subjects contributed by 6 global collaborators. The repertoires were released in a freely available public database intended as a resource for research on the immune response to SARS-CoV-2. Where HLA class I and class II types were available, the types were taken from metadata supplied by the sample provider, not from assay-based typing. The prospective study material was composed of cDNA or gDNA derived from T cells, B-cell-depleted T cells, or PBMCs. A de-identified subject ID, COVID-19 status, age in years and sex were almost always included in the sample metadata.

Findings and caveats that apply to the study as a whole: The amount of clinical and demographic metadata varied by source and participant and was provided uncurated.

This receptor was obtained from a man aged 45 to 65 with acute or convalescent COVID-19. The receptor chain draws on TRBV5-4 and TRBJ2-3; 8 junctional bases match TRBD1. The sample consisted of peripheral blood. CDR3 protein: CASGPDRASTDTQYF. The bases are TGTGCCAGCGGACCGGACAGGGCTAGCACAGATACGCAGTATTTT.